This T cell receptor beta chain was identified in a study of cytomegalovirus exposure and HLA in healthy donors. General study results and limits: A later analysis appeared to link common viral pathogens to several of the most significant clusters. As a later analysis showed, a missense DCLRE1C variant was linked to trimming of TCR beta V- and J-genes.

Comments on this clone: The antigen is undetermined.

13 Jbeta primers and 60 Vbeta primers were used for the PCR. Generated by immunoSEQ multiplex PCR, the TCRdb table keeps only in-frame clones and is missing some. Counted here are approximately 110,000 clones, 15% occurring once; the ten biggest clones make up roughly 2%. CDR1 MNHEY and CDR2 SVGAGI come from the germline V gene. The V and J ends lost 4 bases and 5 bases, in that order; junction bases with no gene match: 8. The CDR3 spans 15 residues. Material for sequencing was PBMCs. The sequence derives from a woman younger than 35 in good health and CMV-seronegative. The chain uses TRBV6-5 and TRBJ2-1; 7 bases match TRBD2. CDR3 bases: TGTGCCAGCAGTTTAATAGTAGCGGGTAACAATGAGCAGTTCTTC. It yields the protein CASSLIVAGNNEQFF.